This T cell receptor beta chain was sequenced during a study of vaccination and CD4 T cells after COVID-19. For this clonotype: The target antigen is unknown.

The treatment denotes: approximately nine-day PBMC culture with coronavirus spike peptide pools or control peptides (ViraFEST assay). Cultured CD4+ T-cell DNA underwent Oncomine TCR Beta short-read sequencing. MiXCR, applied by TCRdb to the PCR reads, yields one record per CDR3 protein. The table lists about 14,000 distinct CDR3 sequences, about three fifths of them singletons. Sequencing was carried out using CD4+ T cells from blood, cultured in vitro. The TCR originated in a human donor who had recovered from COVID-19.

The CDR3 region is CASSLGQTETQYF. The CDR3 DNA sequence: TGTGCCAGCAGCTTAGGACAGACTGAGACCCAGTACTTC. The rearrangement joins TRBV5-6 to TRBJ2-5; D possibly corresponds to TRBD1 (6 bases). The length of the CDR3 is 13 residues. The V end lost 2 bases, the J end lost 5 bases, and 10 bases lay between the germline ends. Looked up from germline, CDR1 is SGHDT and CDR2 is YYEEEE.